This T cell receptor (beta chain) was profiled in a study of blood T cell repertoires in COVID-19 (TCRdb year 2020). In terms of the full investigation: The collaborator samples originated in the United States, Italy and Spain and spanned the acute and convalescent phases of COVID-19. The material from the prospective study consisted of cDNA or gDNA derived from T cells, B-cell-depleted T cells, or PBMCs. Deeply sampled blood TCRbeta repertoires from subjects exposed to, actively infected with, or recovered from COVID-19 were included in the dataset. The repertoires were made available in a free public database intended to serve as a resource for research on the immune response to SARS-CoV-2. Samples came from the ongoing ImmuneRACE study (first 160 participants) plus 1,254 subjects from 6 global collaborators. Nearly every sample came with metadata listing a de-identified subject ID, COVID-19 status, age in years and sex. Where available, HLA class I and class II types were obtained from metadata supplied by the sample provider rather than from assay-based typing.

The immunoSEQ Assay, a bias-controlled multiplex PCR, was used to amplify TCRbeta CDR3 regions from genomic DNA. The paper's processing steps were these. The number of nucleated cells in each sample was estimated from the amplification of reference gene primers within the assay. To quantify the absolute abundance of each unique TCRbeta CDR3 rearrangement, sequence reads were collapsed and filtered. Productive Simpson clonality was computed per sample as the square root of Simpson's diversity index over productive rearrangements. TCRdb's version of the immuneACCESS table is confined to in-frame rearrangements and falls short of the full clone set. An unresolved V gene accounts for under half of the shortfall where checked; the remainder is of unknown origin. V and J calls plus clone size are reproduced from that table; the DNA served to infer D and trimming. Here the sample has around 64,000 clones; about 81% occur a single time. Approximately 12% of the sample is taken by the ten largest.

The germline V gene supplies CDR1 SNHLY and CDR2 FYNNEI. The CDR3, from cysteine to phenylalanine, totals 14 residues. The DNA shown is the 42-base CDR3, in frame from base 1. V was cut back by 8 bases and J by 3 bases, leaving a gap of 17 bases between them. About this clone: Its cognate antigen has yet to be identified. No much larger clonotype is one base removed from it; base qualities were not supplied.

Here is what the overall study found, with its caveats: How much clinical and demographic metadata was included differed by source and by participant, and the metadata was provided uncurated.

Collaborating institutions collected whole blood in K2EDTA tubes following their own protocols. For TCRbeta analysis, collaborators shipped samples as frozen whole blood, isolated PBMCs, or DNA extracted from either of those sample types. The sample taken for sequencing was peripheral blood. The V gene is TRBV2 and the J gene is TRBJ2-7; the D gene is unclear. The clonotype originates from a human donor in a cohort sampled during active COVID-19. The DNA sequence reads TGTGCCAGCGCTGTGGGCCTAACCTACTACGAGCAGTACTTC. It translates to CASAVGLTYYEQYF.